What follows are 30 T cell receptor beta chains derived from one specimen sequenced in a study of blood T cell repertoires in COVID-19. Repertoires were generated with immunoSEQ multiplex PCR, while TCRdb's copy carries only in-frame clones and drops some. The sample holds thousands of clones, approximately 91% seen once. Input material: peripheral blood. Every receptor here comes from a human donor in a cohort sampled during active COVID-19.

J is TRBJ1-1 and V is TRBV9; 7 bases align to TRBD1. Per germline, CDR1 SGDLS and CDR2 YYNGEE. The CDR3 has 15 residues. The J segment lost 4 bases and the V segment lost 2 bases, leaving 8 bases of the junction unmatched. DNA of the CDR3: TGTGCCAGCAGCGTCGGACAGGACGGTGGCACTGAAGCTTTCTTT. This translates into CASSVGQDGGTEAFF.

The rearrangement links TRBV4-1 to TRBJ2-1, with D possibly being TRBD2 (6 bases). The germline V gene has CDR1 MGHRA and CDR2 YSYEKL. With 3 bases removed from V and 10 bases from J, the gap between germline ends came to 22 bases. There are 16 residues in the CDR3. CDR3 coding DNA: TGCGCCAGCAGCCAGGGAGGATGGGCTTTTGGCGGGGAGCAGTTCTTC. It translates to CASSQGGWAFGGEQFF.

This clone was observed a handful of times. The chain carries TRBV6-6 and TRBJ2-3; 9 nucleotides match TRBD2. The CDR3 runs to 14 residues. J was trimmed by 6 bases and V by 7 bases; bases with no gene match: 8. Germline assignment: CDR1 MNHNY and CDR2 SVGAGI (reference sequence). CDR3 region: CASKLAGSMDTQYF. DNA for the CDR3: TGTGCCAGCAAACTAGCGGGTTCAATGGATACGCAGTATTTT.

The chain couples TRBV5-1 to TRBJ1-5; the D is unclear. Trimming shortened V by 4 bases and J by 7 bases, and 12 bases separated the two germline ends. Germline CDR1 reads SGHRS; CDR2 reads YFSETQ. The CDR3 spans 13 residues. This chain's CDR3 is CASSPEGIQPQHF. CDR3 coding DNA: TGCGCCAGCAGCCCCGAGGGAATACAGCCCCAGCATTTT. Filled out from reference TRBV5-1 and TRBJ1-5, the complete variable domain reads KAGVTQTPRYLIKTRGQQVTLSCSPISGHRSVSWYQQTPGQGLQFLFEYFSETQRNKGNFPGRFSGRQFSNSRSEMNVSTLELGDSALYLCASSPEGIQPQHFGDGTRLSIL.

CDR3 residues: CASSSPENRDGYTF. The CDR3 bases are TGTGCCAGCAGCTCCCCCGAAAACAGGGACGGCTACACCTTC. The chain recombines TRBV7-9 with TRBJ1-2, with TRBD1 as a possible D gene (6 bases). V was clipped by 4 bases and J by 8 bases, with 17 bases between them. This CDR3 has 14 amino acids. Germline CDR1 and CDR2: SEHNR and FQNEAQ (reference sequence).

The V and J genes are TRBV5-1 and TRBJ2-7; a possible D gene is TRBD1 (5 bases). V gave up 5 bases and J gave up 1 base, with 16 bases separating them. The length of the CDR3 is 15 residues. CDR1 is SGHRS and CDR2 is YFSETQ in the germline V gene. The CDR3 spells CASRDLDSYSYEQYF. CDR3 in DNA: TGCGCCAGCAGGGACCTAGACAGTTATTCCTACGAGCAGTACTTC.

The gene calls are TRBV7-9 and TRBJ1-1; D gene ambiguous. V shed 1 base and J shed 3 bases, with 9 bases lying between them. Germline CDR1 and CDR2: SEHNR and FQNEAQ (reference sequence). The CDR3 is 14 amino acids. CDR3 nucleotide sequence: TGTGCCAGCAGCTTAGGTCTGGCAGACACTGAAGCTTTCTTT. Protein product: CASSLGLADTEAFF.

The chain recombines TRBV7-6 with TRBJ2-3, with 7 bases that match TRBD1. Germline CDR1 SGHVS, CDR2 FNYEAQ. This CDR3 is built from 15 residues. Germline trimming cut 1 base from V and 2 bases from J; bases unmatched to any gene: 3. CDR3 amino acids: CASSLETGLTDTQYF. DNA for the CDR3: TGTGCCAGCAGCTTAGAGACAGGGCTCACAGATACGCAGTATTTT.

The CDR3, as DNA: TGCGCCAGCAGCCAAGAGACTAGCGGGGGGGCATCAGATACGCAGTATTTT. Amino acid sequence: CASSQETSGGASDTQYF. This chain joins TRBV4-3 and TRBJ2-3, with 14 bases matching TRBD2. Germline lookup yields CDR1 LGHNA and CDR2 YSLEER. This CDR3 contains 17 residues. V was pared by 0 bases and J by 4 bases, with 3 bases of the junction left unmatched.

CDR3 DNA: TGTGCCAGCAGTCCGACAGGGAACTATAATTCACCCCTCCACTTT. This sequence encodes CASSPTGNYNSPLHF. The chain is built from TRBV27 and TRBJ1-6; 7 bases map to TRBD1. The CDR3 extends over 15 amino acids. In germline, CDR1 is MNHEY, CDR2 SMNVEV (reference sequence). V shed 5 bases and J 3 bases; nucleotides not matched to a gene: 4.

The chain carries TRBV6-5 and TRBJ1-1; D uncertain. The V gene's germline CDR1 is MNHEY and CDR2 SVGAGI. The V end lost 6 bases, the J end lost 6 bases, and 20 bases lay between the germline ends. This CDR3 comprises 15 residues. CDR3 amino acids: CASSTSRTPRAEAFF. The CDR3 DNA reads as TGTGCCAGCAGCACTAGTCGGACCCCCCGTGCTGAAGCTTTCTTT.

V and J are TRBV7-2 and TRBJ2-4; D may be TRBD2 (5 bases). V was pared by 3 bases and J by 1 base, with 16 bases between. The CDR3 is made up of 17 amino acids. Germline V gene data show CDR1 as SGHTA and CDR2 as FQGNSA. The CDR3 is CASSFSSGSGAKNIQYF. The CDR3 region has the DNA TGTGCCAGCAGCTTCTCGTCGGGGTCTGGGGCCAAAAACATTCAGTACTTC.

This chain joins TRBV10-3 and TRBJ1-6; 8 bases fit TRBD1. Germline lookup yields CDR1 ENHRY and CDR2 SYGVKD. The CDR3 extends over 14 amino acids. V trimming: 4 bases; J trimming: 4 bases; junction bases outside the gene matches: 0. In nucleotides, the CDR3 is TGTGCCATCAGTGGGACAGGGTATAATTCACCCCTCCACTTT. Translating it yields CAISGTGYNSPLHF.

The chain links TRBV19 to TRBJ2-5, with a possible D match to TRBD1 (5 bases). Germline lookup yields CDR1 LNHDA and CDR2 SQIVND (reference sequence). V lost 3 bases, J lost 4 bases, and 18 bases lay in between. The CDR3 has 16 amino acids. For the CDR3, the DNA is TGTGCCAGTAGTATGGCCTCCGGGCTCACAGGAGAGACCCAGTACTTC. This encodes CASSMASGLTGETQYF. The entire variable domain, with the rest obtained from reference TRBV19 and TRBJ2-5, is as follows: DGGITQSPKYLFRKEGQNVTLSCEQNLNHDAMYWYRQDPGQGLRLIYYSQIVNDFQKGDIAEGYSVSREKKESFPLTVTSAQKNPTAFYLCASSMASGLTGETQYFGPGTRLLVL.

The chain has TRBV15 and TRBJ2-1, with TRBD2 matching 9 bases. CDR1 and CDR2 (germline): LNHNV, YYDKDF (reference sequence). The CDR3 loop spans 18 amino acids. V trimming: 0 bases; J trimming: 6 bases; junction bases outside the gene matches: 12. CDR3 loop: CATSRDYLAGLWVNEQFF. The CDR3 DNA reads TGTGCCACCAGCAGAGATTACCTAGCGGGGTTGTGGGTCAATGAGCAGTTCTTC.

V is TRBV7-9 and J is TRBJ2-5; 13 nucleotides line up with TRBD2. From germline, CDR1 is SEHNR and CDR2 FQNEAQ (reference sequence). The CDR3 extends over 15 amino acids. With V trimmed by 5 bases and J by 3 bases, 3 bases remained unmatched. The CDR3 coding sequence is TGTGCCAGCAGCCCCGGACTAGCGGGAGAAGAGACCCAGTACTTC. It yields the protein CASSPGLAGEETQYF.

The V gene is TRBV5-1, the J gene TRBJ1-1, with a tentative D call TRBD1 (5 bases). The CDR3 length is 14 residues. The germline CDR1 and CDR2 sequences are SGHRS and YFSETQ. V was cut by 4 bases and J by 3 bases, with 13 bases left in between. The CDR3 loop reads CASSRYGQDTEAFF. As DNA, the CDR3 is TGCGCCAGCAGCCGGTATGGACAAGACACTGAAGCTTTCTTT.

This chain uses TRBV27 with TRBJ2-3, with 8 bases lining up with TRBD2. Germline V CDR1 and CDR2: MNHEY, SMNVEV (reference sequence). With V trimmed by 3 bases and J by 6 bases, 11 bases remained unmatched. This CDR3 region has 16 residues. The CDR3: CASSFLRGGPTDTQYF. The CDR3 DNA reads as TGTGCCAGCAGTTTTCTCCGGGGGGGCCCGACGGATACGCAGTATTTT.

The V gene is TRBV7-2, the J gene TRBJ2-1; tentatively, D is TRBD1 (6 bases). CDR1 and CDR2 (germline): SGHTA, FQGNSA. The CDR3 length is 13 residues. Between the trimmed V and J ends, which lost 3 bases and 5 bases, there was a span of 8 bases. This CDR3 reads CASSFNRDNEQFF. The CDR3 DNA reads as TGTGCCAGCAGCTTCAACAGGGACAATGAGCAGTTCTTC.

V gene TRBV5-1 combines with J gene TRBJ2-1, with D tentatively TRBD1 (5 bases). Trimming left V 1 base short and J 0 bases short, with 8 bases between. CDR1 and CDR2 from the germline V gene are SGHRS and YFSETQ. The CDR3 totals 15 residues. CDR3 nucleotides: TGCGCCAGCAGCTTGAGGCAGGGCTCCTACAATGAGCAGTTCTTC. Its translation: CASSLRQGSYNEQFF.

The chain recombines TRBV19 with TRBJ1-2; 9 bases map to TRBD1. Germline-derived CDR1 and CDR2 are LNHDA and SQIVND (reference sequence). The CDR3 contains 17 residues. The junction had 16 bases not matched to a gene; V was cut back by 4 bases and J by 7 bases. The CDR3 DNA is TGTGCCAGTAGTAGTCTCGGACAGGGGACTCCCTCTTCTGGCTACACCTTC. Amino acid sequence: CASSSLGQGTPSSGYTF.

The chain combines TRBV10-3 with TRBJ2-3; TRBD2 might be the D (6 bases). V was pared by 5 bases and J by 1 base, with 10 bases between. The CDR3 is 14 amino acids. Per the germline V gene, CDR1 is ENHRY and CDR2 is SYGVKD. The chain's CDR3 is CAISHPSGTDTQYF. The CDR3 coding sequence is TGTGCCATCAGTCATCCTAGCGGCACAGATACGCAGTATTTT.

The rearrangement uses TRBV30 and TRBJ1-4; D may be TRBD1 (6 bases). CDR3 length: 14 residues. Germline assignment: CDR1 GTSNPN and CDR2 SVGIG (reference sequence). V shed 0 bases and J shed 8 bases, with 13 bases lying between them. CDR3 nucleotide sequence: TGTGCCTGGAGTGTACTGGGGGCTCGAGAAAAACTGTTTTTT. Protein product: CAWSVLGAREKLFF.

This chain connects TRBV3-1 (or the pseudogene TRBV3-2) to TRBJ2-1; 7 nucleotides line up with TRBD1. The germline V gene encodes CDR1 LGHDT and CDR2 YNNKEL (reference sequence). V lost 3 bases and J lost 8; bases outside the gene matches: 7. CDR3 size: 14 residues. CDR3 protein: CASSQMTGHDEQFF. The CDR3 DNA sequence: TGTGCCAGCAGCCAGATGACAGGGCATGATGAGCAGTTCTTC.

In DNA form, the CDR3 reads TGTGCCAGCTCACCCGGACAGGGTGGTAATACTGAAGCTTTCTTT. Its translation is CASSPGQGGNTEAFF. The rearrangement uses TRBV18 and TRBJ1-1, with TRBD1 matching 8 bases. This CDR3 is built from 15 residues. Per the germline V gene, CDR1 is KGHSH and CDR2 is LQKENI. Germline trimming cut 3 bases from V and 5 bases from J; bases unmatched to any gene: 8.

The chain recombines TRBV19 with TRBJ2-3; TRBD2 matches 11 bases. The V gene's germline CDR1 is LNHDA and CDR2 SQIVND (reference sequence). J was trimmed by 2 bases and V by 7 bases; bases with no gene match: 8. The CDR3 has 16 amino acids. The CDR3 loop reads CASTLLAGGSTDTQYF. The CDR3 coding sequence is TGTGCCAGTACCCTTCTAGCGGGAGGCTCCACAGATACGCAGTATTTT.

CDR3 coding DNA: TGTGCTAGTGGTTTGGTAATAGGGGCTGGAAACACCATATATTTT. It encodes CASGLVIGAGNTIYF. The rearrangement uses TRBV12-5 and TRBJ1-3, with D possibly TRBD1 on 5 matching bases. Germline lookup yields CDR1 LGHNT and CDR2 FRNRAP. This CDR3 region has 15 residues. The V end was cut by 0 bases, the J end by 2 bases, with 8 bases between. The variable domain in full, completed from reference TRBV12-5 and TRBJ1-3, reads DARVTQTPRHKVTEMGQEVTMRCQPILGHNTVFWYRQTMMQGLELLAYFRNRAPLDDSGMPKDRFSAEMPDATLATLKIQPSEPRDSAVYFCASGLVIGAGNTIYFGEGSWLTVV.

In DNA, the CDR3 is TGTGCCAGCAGGGTAGGAGTAGGCACTGAAGCTTTCTTT. Protein: CASRVGVGTEAFF. The chain joins TRBV28 to TRBJ1-1; D is uncertain. V was trimmed by 6 bases and J by 4 bases, leaving 12 bases between them. Germline V gene data show CDR1 as MDHEN and CDR2 as SYDVKM. CDR3 length equals 13 residues. Supplemented by reference TRBV28 and TRBJ1-1, the full variable domain reads DVKVTQSSRYLVKRTGEKVFLECVQDMDHENMFWYRQDPGLGLRLIYFSYDVKMKEKGDIPEGYSVSREKKERFSLILESASTNQTSMYLCASRVGVGTEAFFGQGTRLTVV.

This clone was seen more than once but under ten times. The CDR3 DNA is TGTGCCAGTAAGGACAGGGAAACCTATGGCTACACCTTC. Translated: CASKDRETYGYTF. V is TRBV19 and J is TRBJ1-2, with 8 positions matching TRBD1. The CDR3 loop spans 13 amino acids. Germline V CDR1 and CDR2: LNHDA, SQIVND (reference sequence). Trimming took 7 bases from V and 4 from J; bases not matched to a gene: 5. Complete variable domain (other parts from reference TRBV19 and TRBJ1-2): DGGITQSPKYLFRKEGQNVTLSCEQNLNHDAMYWYRQDPGQGLRLIYYSQIVNDFQKGDIAEGYSVSREKKESFPLTVTSAQKNPTAFYLCASKDRETYGYTFGSGTRLTVV.

The chain carries TRBV18 and TRBJ2-7; TRBD1 matches 9 bases. V lost 6 bases and J lost 0; bases outside the gene matches: 3. CDR3 length equals 14 residues. In germline, CDR1 is KGHSH, CDR2 LQKENI. Here the CDR3 reads CASSPGQGSYEQYF. The CDR3 DNA is TGTGCCAGCTCGCCGGGACAGGGCTCCTACGAGCAGTACTTC.